The sequence of this T cell receptor (beta chain) was determined in a study of blood T cell repertoires in COVID-19 (TCRdb year 2020). General notes on the study: The collaborator samples originated in the United States, Italy and Spain and spanned the acute and convalescent phases of COVID-19. HLA class I and class II types, where available, came from metadata supplied by the sample provider rather than from assay-based typing. Subjects who had been exposed to COVID-19, were actively infected with it, or had recovered from it provided the deeply sampled blood TCRbeta repertoires that made up the dataset. The material from the prospective study consisted of cDNA or gDNA derived from T cells, B-cell-depleted T cells, or PBMCs. The samples were drawn from two sources: the first 160 participants of the ongoing ImmuneRACE study, and over 1,000 subjects contributed by 6 global collaborators. Sample metadata almost always included a de-identified subject ID, COVID-19 status, age in years and sex. The repertoires were released in a freely available public database intended as a resource for research on the immune response to SARS-CoV-2. General conclusions and limits of the study: How much clinical and demographic metadata was included differed by source and by participant, and the metadata was provided uncurated.

The immunoSEQ Assay, a bias-controlled multiplex PCR, was used to amplify TCRbeta CDR3 regions from genomic DNA. The authors processed their data as follows. Within the assay, amplification of reference gene primers was used to estimate how many nucleated cells each sample contained. Sequence reads were collapsed and filtered to measure the absolute abundance of every unique TCRbeta CDR3 rearrangement. For each sample, productive Simpson clonality was calculated by taking the square root of Simpson's diversity index across productive rearrangements. TCRdb re-hosts the immuneACCESS table, in-frame sequences only. Its copies lack some clones; in the studies checked, an unresolved V gene accounts for under half of them, and the cause for the rest is not known. D and trimming were read from the DNA, whereas the V and J calls and clone size are those reported in that table. This sample comprises 100,000 to 120,000 clones, roughly 80% of them detected only once. 9.4% of the sample goes to the ten largest clones.

Collaborating institutions collected whole blood in K2EDTA tubes following their own protocols. For TCRbeta analysis, collaborators shipped samples as frozen whole blood, isolated PBMCs, or DNA extracted from either of those sample types. Points on this clone: Its recognized antigen is unknown. No base quality information exists; no much larger clone differs at one position.

This clonotype was obtained from a woman between 65 and 79 years old with acute or convalescent COVID-19. Sample: peripheral blood.

At the DNA level, the sequence is TGTGCCAGTTCAAAGATAGCGAACACCGGGGAGCTGTTTTTT. The translation is CASSKIANTGELFF. The chain is assembled from TRBV19 and TRBJ2-2, with an unclear D gene assignment. CDR1 LNHDA and CDR2 SQIVND were looked up in the germline V gene (reference sequence). V gives up 8 bases and J gives up 0 bases, and the segment between their germline ends measures 10 bases. The CDR3 contains 14 residues, cysteine and phenylalanine counted. Kept here is only the CDR3 DNA, which spans 42 bases and is read in frame from base 1.